These T cell receptor beta chains were read from a single sample in a study of T-cell memory formation after mild COVID-19. TCRdb reanalysed the 5' RACE reads using MiXCR and keeps one entry per CDR3 protein. The table lists hundreds of thousands of distinct CDR3 sequences, less than 25% of them singletons, with 7.5% to 9.5% in the top ten. The sequencing sample was made of PBMCs or a T cell subset sorted from them (not recorded which). The source of these receptors is an adult woman who had mild COVID-19 (a few samples of this study predate the infection). Cell type and time point are not known. CDR3s include the opening cysteine and the closing phenylalanine or tryptophan. A D gene is named only where the DNA matches it firmly. Size values are once, few and many counts, or a class for expanded clones, and some rows have none.

d_gene,v_gene,j_gene,len,abundance,CDR3nt,CDR3aa
-,TRBV5-1,TRBJ1-1,14,many,TGCGCCAGCAGCTTGACGGTTGATATCACTGAAGCTTTCTTT,CASSLTVDITEAFF
-,TRBV15,TRBJ2-7,19,-,TGTGCCACCAGCAGCACTATATTCAGCGTAGCGGAGACGTCCTACGAGCAGTACTTC,CATSSTIFSVAETSYEQYF
TRBD1,TRBV5-1,TRBJ1-5,15,once,TGCGCCAGCAGCGTCGGGACAGGCTACAATCAGCCCCAGCATTTT,CASSVGTGYNQPQHF
TRBD1,TRBV24-1,TRBJ2-7,19,few,TGTGCCACCAGTGATAACCCCGGGACAGGAGATGGCTCGGCTTACGAGCAGTACTTC,CATSDNPGTGDGSAYEQYF
-,TRBV6-2/TRBV6-3,TRBJ2-7,17,-,TGTGCCAGCAGTTACTCGATTCTAAGGGGTGACTCCTACGAGCAGTACTTC,CASSYSILRGDSYEQYF
TRBD2,TRBV12-3/TRBV12-4,TRBJ2-1,15,once,TGTGCCAGCAGTTTATTTTCGGGACTAGCGGGGGAGCAGTTCTTC,CASSLFSGLAGEQFF
-,TRBV7-2,TRBJ1-1,15,few,TGTGCCAGCAGCTTAGCGCGGACAGCCAACACTGAAGCTTTCTTT,CASSLARTANTEAFF
TRBD2,TRBV7-2,TRBJ2-5,16,few,TGTGCCAGCAGCTTTCTGGGGCTAGCGGGAGGGGAGACCCAGTACTTC,CASSFLGLAGGETQYF
-,TRBV29-1,TRBJ2-2,12,-,TGCAGCGGAGGAGGTAACACCGGGGAGCTGTTTTTT,CSGGGNTGELFF
-,TRBV27,TRBJ1-1,14,once,TGTGCCAGCAGTTTATCCCGGACGACCACTGAAGCTTTCTTT,CASSLSRTTTEAFF
-,TRBV19,TRBJ1-4,13,-,TGTGCCAGTAGTACTCGAACTAATGAAAAACTGTTTTTT,CASSTRTNEKLFF
-,TRBV9,TRBJ2-1,14,many,TGTGCCAGCAGCGTACACGGGGGTTACAATGAGCAGTTCTTC,CASSVHGGYNEQFF
-,TRBV5-1,TRBJ2-1,14,few,TGCGCCAGCAGCTCCAGGACAGCCATCAATGAGCAGTTCTTC,CASSSRTAINEQFF
-,TRBV7-9,TRBJ1-2,13,-,TGTGCCAGCAGCTTAGCGCGTGGTGAAGGCTACACCTTC,CASSLARGEGYTF
TRBD1,TRBV10-2,TRBJ2-5,17,many,TGCGCCAGCAGTCACCTCCGGGACAGGGGGAGCCAAGAGACCCAGTACTTC,CASSHLRDRGSQETQYF
TRBD1,TRBV12-3/TRBV12-4,TRBJ1-1,14,-,TGTGCCAGCAGCTATAGACAGGGGGATACTGAAGCTTTCTTT,CASSYRQGDTEAFF
-,TRBV20-1,TRBJ2-7,13,-,TGCAGTGCTAGCCTCTACTCCACCTACGAGCAGTACTTC,CSASLYSTYEQYF
TRBD1,TRBV7-2,TRBJ2-7,16,few,TGTGCCAGCAGCCCTCAGGTAGGGGGACAGCGGAACGAGCAGTACTTC,CASSPQVGGQRNEQYF
-,TRBV5-1,TRBJ2-4,12,-,TGCGCCAGCAGCTTGGAAGGGAACATTCAGTACTTC,CASSLEGNIQYF
-,TRBV5-4,TRBJ2-5,13,-,TGTGCCAGCAGCTTGTCGGTCGGCAGGGCCCAGTACTTC,CASSLSVGRAQYF
TRBD1,TRBV20-1,TRBJ1-1,12,few,TGCAACCCGCTTGAGGACAGGGGGCAAGCTTTCTTT,CNPLEDRGQAFF
TRBD1,TRBV10-3,TRBJ2-7,14,-,TGTGCCATCAGTGACACAGGGGAGACCTACGAGCAGTACTTC,CAISDTGETYEQYF
-,TRBV27,TRBJ2-7,16,-,TGTGCCAGCAGTTCCCCCCACCGGGACGGGATCTACGAGCAGTACTTC,CASSSPHRDGIYEQYF
TRBD2,TRBV12-3/TRBV12-4,TRBJ2-3,14,many,TGTGCCAGCAGTCCGAGCGGGAGGACAGATACGCAGTATTTT,CASSPSGRTDTQYF
TRBD1,TRBV24-1,TRBJ2-1,15,once,TGTGCCACCAGTGATTCCGGGACAGGGGACAATGAGCAGTTCTTC,CATSDSGTGDNEQFF
-,TRBV20-1,TRBJ2-4,15,few,TGCAGTGCTAGAGATCGGTTCCATGCCAAAAACATTCAGTACTTC,CSARDRFHAKNIQYF
-,TRBV6-5,TRBJ2-7,14,-,TGTGCCAGCAGTTACTCGTCAGCTTCCTACGAGCAGTACTTC,CASSYSSASYEQYF
TRBD1,TRBV20-1,TRBJ2-7,20,few,TGCAGTGATCCCGTCACTGAACCGGGACAGGGTGGGTTCGGGACCTACGAGCAGTACTTC,CSDPVTEPGQGGFGTYEQYF
-,TRBV30,TRBJ2-7,13,-,TGTGCCTGGAGTGTACTAACTACCTACGAGCAGTACTTC,CAWSVLTTYEQYF
TRBD2,TRBV19,TRBJ2-1,17,-,TGTGCCAGTAGTATGGTGGTAGCGGGACTCTCCTACAATGAGCAGTTCTTC,CASSMVVAGLSYNEQFF
-,TRBV30,TRBJ2-2,14,few,TGTGCCTGGAGTGTACAGGTCTGGACCGGGGAGCTGTTTTTT,CAWSVQVWTGELFF
-,TRBV3-1,TRBJ2-7,13,-,TGTGCCAGCAGCCTGGGACTGAATGGCGAGCAGTACTTC,CASSLGLNGEQYF
-,TRBV27,TRBJ2-3,11,few,TGTGCCAGCAGGAGCGGTAATACGCAGTATTTT,CASRSGNTQYF
-,TRBV5-6,TRBJ2-7,15,-,TGTGCCAGCAGCTTGGCCTGGGTACAGGATTACGAGCAGTACTTC,CASSLAWVQDYEQYF
-,TRBV12-3/TRBV12-4,TRBJ1-2,12,-,TGTGCCAGCAGCCCTCAATGGTATGGCTACACCTTC,CASSPQWYGYTF
TRBD1,TRBV7-9,TRBJ2-7,15,few,TGTGCCAGCAGTGATCGACAGGGGGACTCCTACGAGCAGTACTTC,CASSDRQGDSYEQYF
-,TRBV10-3,TRBJ2-7,16,-,TGTGCCATCAGTGAGGGCCGTGGGGTCCCCTACTACGAGCAGTACTTC,CAISEGRGVPYYEQYF
TRBD1,TRBV2,TRBJ1-6,14,-,TGTGCCAGCGGGGACAGGGGCCGAAATTCACCCCTCCACTTT,CASGDRGRNSPLHF
TRBD2,TRBV19,TRBJ2-5,16,-,TGTGCCAGTAGTCAAACTAGCGGGAGGCAGGCGGAGACCCAGTACTTC,CASSQTSGRQAETQYF
-,TRBV15,TRBJ2-7,14,-,TGTGCCACCAGCAGAGGGACGAGGTCCTACGAGCAGTACTTC,CATSRGTRSYEQYF
TRBD2,TRBV7-6,TRBJ2-5,14,-,TGTGCCAGCAGCTTCGAAGCGGGGGGAGAGACCCAGTACTTC,CASSFEAGGETQYF
TRBD1,TRBV7-9,TRBJ2-7,16,few,TGTGCCAGCACTCTTAAACCCGGGACAGCTCCCGGAGAGCAGTACTTC,CASTLKPGTAPGEQYF
-,TRBV29-1,TRBJ2-3,14,few,TGCAGCGTTGACTTGGGCCTGCTCACAGATACGCAGTATTTT,CSVDLGLLTDTQYF
-,TRBV29-1,TRBJ1-1,14,many,TGCAGCGTTGAGTCCGGGGTCAGGGGCACTGAAGCTTTCTTT,CSVESGVRGTEAFF
-,TRBV30,TRBJ2-2,13,-,TGTGCCTGGAGTCGACCGGACACCGGGGAGCTGTTTTTT,CAWSRPDTGELFF
TRBD2,TRBV6-5,TRBJ2-1,15,few,TGTGCCAGCAGTACGCGGACTAGCGGGAACTTTGAGCAGTTCTTC,CASSTRTSGNFEQFF
TRBD2,TRBV15,TRBJ2-2,15,few,TGTGCCACCAGGGTAGCGGGAGGCAACACCGGGGAGCTGTTTTTT,CATRVAGGNTGELFF
-,TRBV7-2,TRBJ1-6,14,once,TGTGCCAGCAGCTTAAGGCACACCAATTCACCCCTCCACTTT,CASSLRHTNSPLHF
-,TRBV5-1,TRBJ2-3,18,few,TGCGCCAGCAGCTTGGCCGCACAGACTATCCCGACATCAGATACGCAGTATTTT,CASSLAAQTIPTSDTQYF
TRBD2,TRBV25-1,TRBJ2-5,16,few,TGTGCCAGCAGTGCCGGGAGGAATCCGTACCAAGAGACCCAGTACTTC,CASSAGRNPYQETQYF
-,TRBV29-1,TRBJ2-5,13,few,TGCAGCGTTGATAGTACAGCCGCAGAGACCCAGTACTTC,CSVDSTAAETQYF
-,TRBV5-1,TRBJ2-3,14,few,TGCGCCAGCAGCCTTCCCTTAGGCACAGATACGCAGTATTTT,CASSLPLGTDTQYF
TRBD1,TRBV25-1,TRBJ1-2,17,-,TGTGCCAGCAGTGAATGGGTACAGGGGGCCGCCCCCTATGGCTACACCTTC,CASSEWVQGAAPYGYTF
TRBD2,TRBV4-1,TRBJ2-5,15,-,TGCGCCAGCAGCCAAGAGACTAGCGGCCAAGAGACCCAGTACTTC,CASSQETSGQETQYF